These 10 T cell receptor beta chains originate from one sample sequenced in a study of blood T cell repertoires in COVID-19. Assay: immunoSEQ multiplex PCR; the TCRdb copy retains only in-frame clones and omits some. The top ten clones hold about an eighth of a sample with about 180,000 clones, around 80% of them seen once. Sequenced input: PBMCs or T cells enriched from blood (not recorded which). The receptors originated from a man aged 55 to 70 who had been exposed to COVID-19.

The chain recombines TRBV18 with TRBJ1-2, with 8 bases identical to TRBD1. From germline, CDR1 is KGHSH and CDR2 LQKENI. After removal of 3 bases from V and 10 bases from J, the junction contained 16 bases not matched to a gene. The CDR3 is 16 residues long. CDR3 nucleotides: TGTGCCAGCTCACCCCTGAGCGGACAGGGCGGACAAGCCTACACCTTC. It translates to CASSPLSGQGGQAYTF. Together with reference TRBV18 and TRBJ1-2, the CDR3 gives the full variable domain: NAGVMQNPRHLVRRRGQEARLRCSPMKGHSHVYWYRQLPEEGLKFMVYLQKENIIDESGMPKERFSAEFPKEGPSILRIQQVVRGDSAAYFCASSPLSGQGGQAYTFGSGTRLTVV.

In this sample, this clone turned up a few times. V gene TRBV9 combines with J gene TRBJ2-7; TRBD1 agrees at 10 bases. The V gene end was trimmed by 4 bases and the J gene end by 7 bases; junction bases not matched to a gene: 11. The CDR3 sequence is 15 residues long. Germline lookup yields CDR1 SGDLS and CDR2 YYNGEE. This chain's CDR3 is CASSPTGTGVGEQYF. CDR3 DNA: TGTGCCAGCAGCCCTACCGGGACAGGGGTGGGGGAGCAGTACTTC.

This clone has a count of ten or more. J is TRBJ2-3 and V is TRBV30, with 11 bases aligning to TRBD2. With V trimmed by 2 bases and J by 6 bases, 10 bases remained unmatched. In germline, CDR1 is GTSNPN, CDR2 SVGIG (reference sequence). The CDR3 is made up of 16 amino acids. DNA of the CDR3: TGTGCCTGGAGTCCCATCGGGACTAGCGGAACGGATACGCAGTATTTT. As protein: CAWSPIGTSGTDTQYF.

The chain links TRBV10-3 to TRBJ2-5; 7 bases agree with TRBD1. This CDR3 is 16 amino acids long. Trimming cost V 5 bases and J 0 bases; bases outside gene matches: 9. Germline CDR1 is ENHRY and CDR2 is SYGVKD. CDR3 amino acids: CAISPVRGGNQETQYF. As DNA, the CDR3 is TGTGCCATCAGTCCGGTAAGAGGGGGCAACCAAGAGACCCAGTACTTC.

The rearrangement uses TRBV10-2 and TRBJ1-5; 7 bases line up with TRBD1. This CDR3 is built from 13 residues. Germline CDR1 is WSHSY and CDR2 is SAAADI. With V trimmed by 5 bases and J by 6 bases, 4 bases remained unmatched. The CDR3 loop reads CASSTGVSQPQHF. Written as DNA, the CDR3 is TGCGCCAGCAGTACAGGGGTGAGTCAGCCCCAGCATTTT.

CDR3 residues: CASSLLGVTTNEKLFF. CDR3 coding DNA: TGTGCCAGCAGCTTATTAGGGGTTACAACTAATGAAAAACTGTTTTTT. The gene calls are TRBV7-8 and TRBJ1-4, with a weak D call TRBD1 (5 bases). The CDR3 contains 16 residues. Looked up from germline, CDR1 is SGHVS and CDR2 is FQNEAQ. V was pared by 2 bases and J by 0 bases, with 10 bases between. Variable domain in full (rest from reference TRBV7-8 and TRBJ1-4): GAGVSQSPRYKVAKRGQDVALRCDPISGHVSLFWYQQALGQGPEFLTYFQNEAQLDKSGLPSDRFFAERPEGSVSTLKIQRTQQEDSAVYLCASSLLGVTTNEKLFFGSGTQLSVL.

The rearrangement links TRBV12-5 to TRBJ2-1; TRBD2 aligns across 11 bases. V was clipped by 6 bases and J by 8 bases; unmatched bases: 15. The CDR3 contains 17 residues. Germline V gene lookup returns CDR1 LGHNT and CDR2 FRNRAP. CDR3 DNA: TGTGCTAGTGGCCCGGGACTAGCGGTCCCTACGTTCGATGAGCAGTTCTTC. As protein: CASGPGLAVPTFDEQFF.

This chain joins TRBV24-1 and TRBJ2-1; TRBD2 matches 13 bases. The V and J ends lost 10 bases and 2 bases, in that order; junction bases with no gene match: 7. Germline V gene sequence: CDR1 KGHDR, CDR2 SFDVKD. The CDR3 totals 16 residues. Here the CDR3 reads CATAGTSGVAYNEQFF. DNA of the CDR3: TGTGCCACAGCCGGGACTAGCGGGGTTGCCTACAATGAGCAGTTCTTC.

The gene calls are TRBV6-2 or TRBV6-3 and TRBJ1-2; D may be TRBD1 (5 bases). Looked up from germline, CDR1 is MNHEY and CDR2 is SVGEGT. Between the trimmed V and J ends, which lost 0 bases and 3 bases, there was a span of 5 bases. CDR3 length equals 13 residues. Written as DNA, the CDR3 is TGTGCCAGCAGTTACTCCAGGGACTATGGCTACACCTTC. Encoded protein: CASSYSRDYGYTF.

The rearrangement joins TRBV4-2 to TRBJ2-7; 9 positions match TRBD1. The germline V gene encodes CDR1 LGHNA and CDR2 YNFKEQ. CDR3 length equals 15 residues. The ends lost 1 base at V and 3 bases at J; junction bases unmatched: 4. For the CDR3, the DNA is TGTGCCAGCAGCCAAGTAGGACAGGGGTTCTACGAGCAGTACTTC. This encodes CASSQVGQGFYEQYF.